The 11 T cell receptor beta chains below come from one sample, sequenced in a study of T cells in tumors after PD-1 blockade (dated by TCRdb to the late 2010s). The time point label on this specimen signifies: after anti-PD-1 therapy. The protocol used for the library was the immunoSEQ multiplex PCR assay. The table was pulled from immuneACCESS by TCRdb, which kept in-frame rearrangements only. Such tables lose some clones; where checked, under half of the loss comes from unresolved V genes, and the rest has no known cause. This sample comprises fewer than 15,000 clones, over 75% of them detected only once. Of the sample, about 22% is held by the ten largest clones. Sequenced here: PBMCs, sampled after anti-PD-1 treatment. Receptor source: a human donor with basal cell carcinoma.

V usage is TRBV29-1 and J usage is TRBJ1-5; D unclear. This CDR3 region has 12 residues. Germline assignment: CDR1 SQVTM and CDR2 ANQGSEA. V lost 4 bases to trimming and J lost 1 base, with 5 bases between them. The CDR3 bases are TGCAGCGTTGGCGGGAGCAATCAGCCCCAGCATTTT. Amino acid sequence: CSVGGSNQPQHF.

This clone was found once. The chain is built from TRBV2 and TRBJ2-3; the D is unclear. Germline V CDR1 and CDR2: SNHLY, FYNNEI. The length of the CDR3 is 13 residues. Trimming pared 0 bases from V and 10 bases from J, leaving 11 bases between. This chain's CDR3 is CASSEAWVASQYF. The CDR3 DNA follows: TGTGCCAGCAGTGAAGCTTGGGTGGCCTCGCAGTATTTT.

This clone was detected a few times. This chain joins TRBV6-6 and TRBJ2-1; unclear D gene. The CDR3 has 12 amino acids. Germline assignment: CDR1 MNHNY and CDR2 SVGAGI (reference sequence). Between the trimmed V and J ends, which lost 2 bases and 4 bases, there was a span of 3 bases. The CDR3 DNA is TGTGCCAGCAGTTACCCTTACAATGAGCAGTTCTTC. Translating gives CASSYPYNEQFF.

The CDR3 DNA reads as TGTGCCAGCAGCGTAGGAATAGCGGGGGCCCAAGAGACCCAGTACTTC. This codes for CASSVGIAGAQETQYF. The J gene is TRBJ2-5, the V gene TRBV9; TRBD2 agrees at 9 bases. CDR3 length: 16 amino acids. Germline loops: CDR1 SGDLS, CDR2 YYNGEE. Germline trimming cut 0 bases from V and 1 base from J; bases unmatched to any gene: 4.

The chain couples TRBV10-3 to TRBJ2-2, with D possibly called TRBD1 or TRBD2 (6 bases each). Trimming removed 0 bases from V and 2 bases from J, with 16 bases in between. This CDR3 contains 18 residues. The V gene's germline CDR1 is ENHRY and CDR2 SYGVKD. The CDR3 DNA sequence: TGTGCCATCAGTGAGTCGGCGGCGGGGACAAAAAACACCGGGGAGCTGTTTTTT. It translates to CAISESAAGTKNTGELFF.

The V gene is TRBV28, the J gene TRBJ2-5; TRBD2 matches at 13 bases. J gave up 5 bases and V 5 bases, and 5 bases lay outside the gene matches. This CDR3 is 15 amino acids long. Germline CDR1 and CDR2: MDHEN and SYDVKM. CDR3 coding DNA: TGTGCCAGCAGTACTAGCGGGAGGGCTTTGGAGACCCAGTACTTC. Protein product: CASSTSGRALETQYF.

The rearrangement links TRBV5-1 to TRBJ1-2, with D hard to call. The CDR3 is made up of 16 amino acids. Germline V gene sequence: CDR1 SGHRS, CDR2 YFSETQ. Between the trimmed V and J ends, which lost 4 bases and 1 base, there was a span of 17 bases. The DNA of the CDR3 is TGCGCCAGCAGCCGGGCTATGGTACGGGGTAACTATGGCTACACCTTC. Translating it yields CASSRAMVRGNYGYTF.

The rearrangement uses TRBV7-9 and TRBJ2-1; TRBD2 agrees at 9 bases. This CDR3 spans 18 amino acids. Trimming at V came to 0 bases and at J to 0 bases, leaving 6 bases not matched to a gene. Per the germline V gene, CDR1 is SEHNR and CDR2 is FQNEAQ (reference sequence). CDR3 in DNA: TGTGCCAGCAGCTTAGCAGGACTAGCGACGACCTCCTACAATGAGCAGTTCTTC. It specifies CASSLAGLATTSYNEQFF.

The chain recombines TRBV7-2 with TRBJ1-2, with TRBD1 matching 10 bases. Trimming removed 0 bases from V and 10 bases from J; junction bases left unmatched: 5. CDR1 SGHTA and CDR2 FQGNSA come from the germline V gene. This CDR3 has 14 amino acids. The CDR3 DNA is TGTGCCAGCAGCTTAGCGGCGACAGGGGGCGCCTACACCTTC. Amino acids: CASSLAATGGAYTF.

The genes are TRBV5-6 and TRBJ2-7; 11 bases fit TRBD2. This CDR3 region has 16 residues. Germline V CDR1 and CDR2: SGHDT, YYEEEE. V lost 0 bases to trimming and J lost 2 bases; unmatched junction nucleotides: 4. CDR3 coding DNA: TGTGCCAGCAGCTTGGGGACTAGCGGGCTTACCTACGAGCAGTACTTC. Protein: CASSLGTSGLTYEQYF.

The J gene is TRBJ2-2, the V gene TRBV5-4, with TRBD2 matching over 11 bases. CDR3 length: 16 amino acids. The germline V gene has CDR1 SGHNT and CDR2 YYREEE (reference sequence). Losses at the gene ends were 4 bases for V and 5 bases for J; bases not matched to a gene: 7. The CDR3 region is CASSVTSGSSTGELFF. CDR3 nucleotide sequence: TGTGCCAGCAGCGTTACTAGCGGGAGTTCTACCGGGGAGCTGTTTTTT.